Each of the 5 T cell receptor beta chains below was sequenced from the same sample in a study of T cells in tumors after PD-1 blockade (dated by TCRdb to about 2019). This sample's time point label indicates: before anti-PD-1 therapy. The library was made by the immunoSEQ multiplex PCR assay. In its TCRdb copy, this immuneACCESS table keeps in-frame sequences only and misses some clones. Where compared with another copy, unresolved V genes explain less than half of these, and the others have no known cause. The sample includes 4,500 to 6,500 clones, with 60% to 70% observed a single time. Of the sample, 5.2% is held by the ten largest clones. The sample in question was tumor tissue, obtained before anti-PD-1 treatment. The receptors here all came from a human donor with basal cell carcinoma.

The chain links TRBV5-5 to TRBJ1-5; D uncertain. The CDR3 spans 14 residues. From germline, CDR1 is SGHKS and CDR2 YYEKEE (reference sequence). Trimming pared 1 base from V and 4 bases from J, leaving 9 bases between. The CDR3 loop reads CASSLLGGNQPQHF. The CDR3 DNA reads TGTGCCAGCAGCTTGTTAGGAGGGAATCAGCCCCAGCATTTT.

The V gene is TRBV6-6, the J gene TRBJ2-3, with 7 nucleotides matching TRBD1. This CDR3 has 14 amino acids. J lost 4 bases, V lost 4 bases, and 5 bases had no gene match. The V gene's germline CDR1 is MNHNY and CDR2 SVGAGI (reference sequence). This chain's CDR3 is CASSSGGRPDTQYF. The CDR3 nucleotides read TGTGCCAGCAGTTCAGGGGGTCGACCAGATACGCAGTATTTT.

The chain combines TRBV30 with TRBJ1-2, with a tentative D call TRBD1 (6 bases). CDR1 and CDR2 (germline): GTSNPN, SVGIG (reference sequence). The V end lost 0 bases, the J end lost 7 bases, and 15 bases lay between the germline ends. The CDR3 length is 14 residues. DNA of the CDR3: TGTGCCTGGAGTGTCTCCTCCGGGACAAGTGGCTACACCTTC. It encodes CAWSVSSGTSGYTF. Full variable domain (missing parts from reference TRBV30 and TRBJ1-2): SQTIHQWPATLVQPVGSPLSLECTVEGTSNPNLYWYRQAAGRGLQLLFYSVGIGQISSEVPQNLSASRPQDRQFILSSKKLLLSDSGFYLCAWSVSSGTSGYTFGSGTRLTVV.

This clone was recorded once. The CDR3 is CASSSLRSYEQYF. For the CDR3, the DNA is TGTGCCAGCAGCTCCCTCCGATCCTACGAGCAGTACTTC. The V call is TRBV7-8, the J call TRBJ2-7, with unresolved D. The CDR3 consists of 13 residues. CDR1 and CDR2 (germline): SGHVS, FQNEAQ. V lost 4 bases and J lost 1, with 8 bases in between.

The V call is TRBV6-5, the J call TRBJ2-5; 7 bases are a match to TRBD1. Trimming removed 0 bases from V and 1 base from J; junction bases left unmatched: 2. CDR1 and CDR2 from the germline V gene are MNHEY and SVGAGI. The CDR3 sequence is 15 residues long. CDR3 DNA sequence: TGTGCCAGCAGTTACTCGGGACAGATCCAAGAGACCCAGTACTTC. It specifies CASSYSGQIQETQYF.